The clone carrying this TCR beta chain showed up just once. These data belong to a study of blood T cell repertoires in COVID-19. As for the study in general: Sites in the United States, Italy and Spain provided acute and convalescent COVID-19 samples. Sources were T cells, B-cell-depleted T cells, or PBMCs; the material itself was cDNA or gDNA.

Original handling: Quantification of nucleated cells was approximated via reference gene primer amplification. Some clones are missing from TCRdb's copy, which holds only in-frame ones; the method was immunoSEQ multiplex PCR. The V and J calls and clone size were taken over from that table, and D and trimming were inferred from the DNA. This table has 110,000 to 150,000 clones, roughly four fifths appearing once. Specimen: peripheral blood. This TCR was sampled from an elderly woman with acute or convalescent COVID-19.

CDR3 in amino acids: CASSLTRAREGIRGAFF. In nucleotides, the CDR3 is TGTGCCAGCAGTCTCACCCGGGCCAGGGAGGGAATTAGGGGAGCTTTCTTT. The chain recombines TRBV27 with TRBJ1-1; a weak D match, TRBD1 (5 bases). Deletions cut 5 bases from V and 10 bases from J, with 29 bases between. Germline V gene data show CDR1 as MNHEY and CDR2 as SMNVEV (reference sequence). The CDR3 extends over 17 amino acids.